The 21 T cell receptor beta chains presented below share a single source sample, sequenced in a study of vaccination and CD4 T cells after COVID-19. With the Oncomine TCR Beta short-read assay, DNA from cultured CD4+ T cells was sequenced. TCRdb redid the calling of the PCR reads with MiXCR, one entry per CDR3 protein. The sample shows 4,000 to 6,000 distinct CDR3 sequences, 60% of them seen only once. The sample's treatment: roughly ten-day PBMC culture with coronavirus spike peptide pools or control peptides (ViraFEST assay). Investigators obtained the unexposed donor's CD4+ T cells before the COVID-19 pandemic (2011-2018). Their antigen targets remain unknown. Sequenced input: CD4+ T cells from blood, cultured in vitro. All receptors derive from a human donor in good health.

A few counts support this clonotype. The genes are TRBV19 and TRBJ1-2; TRBD1 matches 8 bases. The CDR3 sequence is 15 residues long. Germline V CDR1 and CDR2: LNHDA, SQIVND (reference sequence). J gave up 4 bases and V 3 bases, and 7 bases lay outside the gene matches. CDR3 DNA: TGTGCCAGTAGTATCCAACGACAGGGGAGCTATGGCTACACCTTC. Protein sequence: CASSIQRQGSYGYTF.

The rearrangement links TRBV6-2 or TRBV6-3 to TRBJ2-7; perhaps TRBD2 as D (7 bases). This CDR3 is 15 amino acids long. The V end lost 6 bases, the J end lost 1 base, and 16 bases lay between the germline ends. Germline V CDR1 and CDR2: MNHEY, SVGEGT. CDR3: CASRPGGLKSYEQYF. As DNA, the CDR3 is TGTGCCAGCAGGCCCGGGGGGCTTAAATCCTACGAGCAGTACTTC.

This chain uses TRBV18 with TRBJ2-7; D is undetermined. Germline CDR1 and CDR2: KGHSH and LQKENI. V was clipped by 0 bases and J by 5 bases, with 11 bases between them. This CDR3 is 14 amino acids long. CDR3 residues: CASSPPLRRDEQYF. CDR3 bases: TGTGCCAGCTCACCACCGTTGCGAAGGGACGAGCAGTACTTC.

The chain is built from TRBV7-2 and TRBJ2-1; 15 bases fit TRBD2. CDR1 is SGHTA and CDR2 is FQGNSA in the germline V gene. Trimming took 1 base from V and 3 from J; bases not matched to a gene: 4. The CDR3 sequence is 18 residues long. The CDR3 nucleotides are TGTGCCAGCAGCTTAGAGGGGACTAGCGGGAGGTTCTACAATGAGCAGTTCTTC. It codes for CASSLEGTSGRFYNEQFF.

This clonotype has only a few counts. The chain links TRBV28 to TRBJ1-5; D gene unclear. Germline-derived CDR1 and CDR2 are MDHEN and SYDVKM. This CDR3 contains 14 residues. Trimming removed 7 bases at V and 10 bases at J, with 20 bases between. Here the CDR3 DNA reads TGTGCCAGCATCTTCGGGAGAGGCAATCTACCCCAGCATTTT. Its protein is CASIFGRGNLPQHF.

This clonotype is medium-sized by share. V gene TRBV21-1 combines with J gene TRBJ2-2. TRBV21-1 is flagged as a pseudogene. The length of the CDR3 is 14 residues. The CDR3 coding sequence is TGTGCCAGCAAAAATCGGACCGAGACCGGGGAGCTGTTTTTT. This encodes CASKNRTETGELFF.

The V gene is TRBV20-1, the J gene TRBJ2-3; D remains unclear. The CDR3 extends over 13 amino acids. From germline, CDR1 is DFQATT and CDR2 SNEGSKA (reference sequence). Trimming cost V 3 bases and J 1 base, with 8 bases left between them. The CDR3 DNA follows: TGCAGTGCTAGTTCTACAGGCACAGATACGCAGTATTTT. It codes for CSASSTGTDTQYF.

V usage is TRBV27 and J usage is TRBJ1-3; D is possibly TRBD1 (5 bases). The CDR3 totals 14 residues. V was clipped by 5 bases and J by 3 bases, with 11 bases between them. Looked up from germline, CDR1 is MNHEY and CDR2 is SMNVEV (reference sequence). The CDR3 loop is CASSPRDGGNTIYF. CDR3 in DNA: TGTGCCAGCAGTCCCCGGGACGGTGGAAACACCATATATTTT.

This rearrangement joins TRBV7-8 to TRBJ2-7, with TRBD1 matching over 8 bases. V was pared by 6 bases and J by 3 bases, with 10 bases of the junction left unmatched. The CDR3 has 15 residues. Looked up from germline, CDR1 is SGHVS and CDR2 is FQNEAQ. This CDR3 reads CASSSRDRGLYEQYF. Written as DNA, the CDR3 is TGTGCCAGCAGTTCAAGAGACAGGGGCCTCTACGAGCAGTACTTC.

The CDR3 here is CASKIGGSNTGELFF. The CDR3, as DNA: TGTGCCAGCAAAATCGGGGGAAGCAACACCGGGGAGCTGTTTTTT. The gene calls are TRBV27 and TRBJ2-2; a weak D match, TRBD2 (6 bases). The CDR3 is made up of 15 amino acids. The V end lost 7 bases, the J end lost 2 bases, and 14 bases lay between the germline ends. Germline CDR1 MNHEY, CDR2 SMNVEV (reference sequence).

J is TRBJ2-3 and V is TRBV30; D is uncertain. The CDR3 spans 11 residues. Germline CDR1 is GTSNPN and CDR2 is SVGIG (reference sequence). V was clipped by 2 bases and J by 6 bases, with 6 bases between them. The CDR3 loop reads CAWSFRDTQYF. The CDR3 DNA sequence: TGTGCCTGGAGTTTCAGGGATACGCAGTATTTT.

The J gene is TRBJ1-4, the V gene TRBV6-1, with D tentatively TRBD1 (5 bases). Trimming shortened V by 6 bases and J by 8 bases, and 16 bases separated the two germline ends. Germline CDR1 is MNHNS and CDR2 is SASEGT. This CDR3 has 14 amino acids. This chain's CDR3 is CASRGTGSNEKLFF. The CDR3 region has the DNA TGTGCCAGCAGGGGGACGGGATCGAACGAAAAACTGTTTTTT.

There are a few counts of this clonotype. The chain links TRBV6-2 or TRBV6-3 to TRBJ2-5, with 9 bases that match TRBD1. The V gene end was trimmed by 6 bases and the J gene end by 5 bases; junction bases not matched to a gene: 10. Germline CDR1 MNHEY, CDR2 SVGEGT. The CDR3 has 15 amino acids. As DNA, the CDR3 is TGTGCCAGCAGCCCCGCCGGGACAGGGAGCGAGACCCAGTACTTC. Residues: CASSPAGTGSETQYF.

This clonotype was seen only a few times. The chain has TRBV20-1 and TRBJ2-3, with D tentatively TRBD1 (5 bases). This CDR3 is 15 amino acids long. In germline, CDR1 is DFQATT, CDR2 SNEGSKA (reference sequence). With 6 bases removed from V and 4 bases from J, the gap between germline ends came to 20 bases. DNA for the CDR3: TGCAGTGCCAAATTCCTAGGGGATATAGCAGATACGCAGTATTTT. This translates into CSAKFLGDIADTQYF.

The rearrangement uses TRBV24-1 and TRBJ2-1; perhaps TRBD1 as D (6 bases). CDR3 length: 13 amino acids. Looked up from germline, CDR1 is KGHDR and CDR2 is SFDVKD. Trimming took 3 bases from V and 10 from J, leaving 12 bases between them. The CDR3 reads CATSDLHRAEQFF. CDR3 bases: TGTGCCACCAGTGATCTCCACAGGGCGGAGCAGTTCTTC.

The chain is built from TRBV10-3 and TRBJ1-1; tentative D call: TRBD1 (5 bases). The V and J ends lost 10 bases and 3 bases respectively, with 18 bases between them. Germline loops: CDR1 ENHRY, CDR2 SYGVKD. The CDR3 consists of 14 residues. The CDR3 protein is CATGGVSGDTEAFF. CDR3 nucleotide sequence: TGTGCCACCGGGGGAGTGAGTGGGGACACTGAAGCTTTCTTT.

The chain recombines TRBV6-2 or TRBV6-3 with TRBJ1-1; D unresolved. This CDR3 is built from 13 residues. V lost 5 bases, J lost 2 bases, and 9 bases lay in between. Germline V gives CDR1 MNHEY, CDR2 SVGEGT. In DNA form, the CDR3 reads TGTGCCAGCAGTCCCCCAATCAACACTGAAGCTTTCTTT. This gives the protein CASSPPINTEAFF.

The CDR3 bases are TGTGCCAGCAGTTGGGGACAGGGGACCCACTATGGCTACACCTTC. Protein sequence: CASSWGQGTHYGYTF. The chain joins TRBV28 to TRBJ1-2, with 10 positions matching TRBD1. The CDR3 is made up of 15 amino acids. The germline gives CDR1 MDHEN, CDR2 SYDVKM. With 4 bases clipped from V and 3 bases from J, the junction kept 5 bases outside the gene matches.

The rearrangement joins TRBV6-4 to TRBJ2-3, with no clear D. V gave up 5 bases and J gave up 5 bases, with 8 bases separating them. The CDR3 consists of 12 residues. CDR1 and CDR2 (germline): MRHNA, SNTAGT. CDR3 sequence reads: CASSPTGDTQYF. In DNA, the CDR3 is TGTGCCAGCAGTCCCACGGGAGATACGCAGTATTTT.

This chain connects TRBV10-3 to TRBJ1-5; D remains ambiguous. The CDR3 length is 13 residues. Germline CDR1 reads ENHRY; CDR2 reads SYGVKD. Trimming pared 4 bases from V and 4 bases from J, leaving 8 bases between. CDR3 loop: CAISAEVNQPQHF. DNA for the CDR3: TGTGCCATCAGTGCGGAGGTGAATCAGCCCCAGCATTTT.

This chain joins TRBV10-3 and TRBJ1-5, with TRBD1 as a possible D gene (6 bases). Germline-derived CDR1 and CDR2 are ENHRY and SYGVKD. Trimming took 4 bases from V and 2 from J, leaving 9 bases between them. CDR3 size: 14 residues. The DNA for the CDR3 is TGTGCCATCAGTGCAGGGGAGGGCAATCAGCCCCAGCATTTT. Translating it yields CAISAGEGNQPQHF.